This is a list of T cell receptor beta chains from one sample in a study of CD8 T cells in ankylosing spondylitis. MiXCR was run by TCRdb on the 5' RACE reads, yielding one entry per CDR3 protein. Of more than 300,000 distinct CDR3 sequences detected, under 14% appear once; the ten largest clones hold about 10%. Sequenced material: blood, either unsorted or a sorted T cell fraction (not recorded which). The receptors derive from a female donor with ankylosing spondylitis or in good health (not recorded which). Both conserved end residues are part of each CDR3. D genes are given only for firm matches. Size is stated for part of the rows, as once, few or many counts, or as a class when the clone is expanded.

v_gene	j_gene	abundance	d_gene	CDR3nt	CDR3aa
TRBV7-9	TRBJ1-2	many	NA	TGTGCCAGCAGCTCCCTCTTTACTAACTATGGCTACACCTTC	CASSSLFTNYGYTF
TRBV11-2	TRBJ2-7	many	NA	TGTGCCAGCACCAAACAAATTACAGGGCCACCCTACGAGCAGTACTTC	CASTKQITGPPYEQYF
TRBV9	TRBJ2-1	many	TRBD2	TGTGCCAGTACAACTAGCGGGGGGGCCAGTGAGCAGTTCTTC	CASTTSGGASEQFF
TRBV10-2	TRBJ2-5	NA	TRBD1	TGCGCCAGCGCGACAGGGGCAGGAGAGACCCAGTACTTC	CASATGAGETQYF
TRBV18	TRBJ2-7	few	NA	TGTGCCAGCTCACCACCTATGCGTTCACAGAACTACGAGCAGTACTTC	CASSPPMRSQNYEQYF
TRBV7-9	TRBJ2-7	NA	TRBD1	TGTGCCAGCAGCTTAGCTACGACAGGGGTAGAGCAGTACTTC	CASSLATTGVEQYF
TRBV5-1	TRBJ2-5	many	NA	TGCGCCAGCAGGGGTTTGGAGACCCAGTACTTC	CASRGLETQYF
TRBV5-1	TRBJ2-3	NA	NA	TGCGCCAGCAGCTTGGCACCATCGGATAGCACAGATACGCTGTATTTT	CASSLAPSDSTDTLYF
TRBV10-3	TRBJ2-1	NA	TRBD2	TGTGCCATCAGTGACGGCGGGGGAAACTACAATGAGCAGTTCTTC	CAISDGGGNYNEQFF
TRBV20-1	TRBJ2-3	many	TRBD2	TGCAGTGCTATTAGACTAGCGGGGATGAACCTAGATACGCAGTATTTT	CSAIRLAGMNLDTQYF
TRBV12-3/TRBV12-4	TRBJ2-1	many	NA	TGTGCCAGCAGTTTTTCTCCCGACTCCTACAATGAGCAGTTCTTC	CASSFSPDSYNEQFF
TRBV10-2	TRBJ2-2	many	TRBD2	TGCGCCAGCAGTAAAAGACTAGCGGACACGAACACCGGGGAGCTGTTTTTT	CASSKRLADTNTGELFF